The 27 T cell receptor beta chains in this list originate from one sample, sequenced in a study of T cells in Graves' hyperthyroidism and ophthalmopathy. Amplified TCR beta CDR3 regions derived from RNA transcripts. With the HTBI primer set, the TCR CDR3 went through a first round of RT-PCR. In TCRdb, the multiplex PCR reads were re-called with MiXCR into one record per CDR3 protein. Among 300,000 or so distinct CDR3 sequences listed, around 23% were seen once. Sequenced input: blood. The receptors shown here come from a woman aged 45 to 65 with Graves' hyperthyroidism.

The chain uses TRBV11-3 and TRBJ1-1; D gene ambiguous. V was cut by 5 bases and J by 3 bases, with 19 bases left in between. Germline V gene data show CDR1 as SGHNT and CDR2 as YENEEA. The CDR3 length is 16 residues. CDR3 DNA sequence: TGTGCCAGCAGCCGACGAAAGGGCACGTTGGACACTGAAGCTTTCTTT. This translates into CASSRRKGTLDTEAFF.

There are a few counts of this clonotype. The chain combines TRBV2 with TRBJ1-3; D is undetermined. Germline V gene sequence: CDR1 SNHLY, CDR2 FYNNEI. Trimming stripped 4 bases from V and 1 base from J, with 11 bases between. The CDR3 is 15 residues long. The DNA for the CDR3 is TGTGCCAGCAGTGTCATGGGAGCATCTGGAAACACCATATATTTT. It yields the protein CASSVMGASGNTIYF.

This clonotype was counted a few times. The chain has TRBV28 and TRBJ2-4; possible D gene TRBD2, 6 bases. CDR1 and CDR2 (germline): MDHEN, SYDVKM. The CDR3 runs to 15 residues. The germline V and J ends were trimmed by 3 bases and 0 bases, with 9 bases remaining between them. The CDR3 protein is CASSFGGLAKNIQYF. The CDR3 DNA sequence: TGTGCCAGCAGTTTTGGGGGACTAGCCAAAAACATTCAGTACTTC.

This clonotype came up a few times. The gene calls are TRBV4-1 and TRBJ2-1; D possibly corresponds to TRBD1 (5 bases). Germline V CDR1 and CDR2: MGHRA, YSYEKL. This CDR3 contains 15 residues. V was clipped by 4 bases and J by 6 bases, with 16 bases between them. The CDR3 DNA sequence: TGCGCCAGCAGCCCTCTACAGCGTCAGGGCAATGAGCAGTTCTTC. Amino acids: CASSPLQRQGNEQFF.

Many counts were recorded for this clonotype. The chain carries TRBV27 and TRBJ2-7, with 16 bases that match TRBD2. This CDR3 spans 21 amino acids. Germline CDR1 is MNHEY and CDR2 is SMNVEV (reference sequence). The V gene end was trimmed by 0 bases and the J gene end by 4 bases; junction bases not matched to a gene: 15. The CDR3 reads CASSLSAPGTSGGAGSYEQYF. In DNA form, the CDR3 reads TGTGCCAGCAGTTTATCTGCCCCCGGGACTAGCGGGGGGGCCGGGTCATACGAGCAGTACTTC.

J is TRBJ2-3 and V is TRBV12-3 or TRBV12-4, with TRBD2 matching over 8 bases. The CDR3 sequence is 17 residues long. The J segment lost 0 bases and the V segment lost 6 bases, leaving 11 bases of the junction unmatched. The CDR3 DNA follows: TGTGCCAGCAGGGGGGAAAACCCTAGCGGGAGCACAGATACGCAGTATTTT. Protein sequence: CASRGENPSGSTDTQYF.

In the case of this clonotype: A read error may explain this, as a much larger clone is one base away. The chain has TRBV29-1 and TRBJ2-1, with 8 bases that match TRBD1. The CDR3 totals 13 residues. Germline V gives CDR1 SQVTM, CDR2 ANQGSEA. Trimming at V came to 7 bases and at J to 5 bases, leaving 7 bases not matched to a gene. CDR3 amino acids: CSAARDRHNEQFF. CDR3 nucleotides: TGCAGCGCTGCCCGGGACAGGCACAATGAGCAGTTCTTC.

This clonotype has a handful of counts. The chain employs TRBV5-6 and TRBJ2-7; no clear D. V lost 6 bases and J 2 bases, leaving 9 bases between the germline ends. Germline lookup yields CDR1 SGHDT and CDR2 YYEEEE. The CDR3 consists of 12 residues. In DNA form, the CDR3 reads TGTGCCAGCAACTACAGAGCCTACGAGCAGTACTTC. It yields the protein CASNYRAYEQYF.

This clonotype was seen a single time. This may be a read error, as it is one base from a much larger clone. The chain joins TRBV20-1 to TRBJ2-7; a possible D gene is TRBD2 (5 bases). Germline V gene lookup returns CDR1 DFQATT and CDR2 SNEGSKA (reference sequence). The CDR3 totals 15 residues. The V gene lost 7 bases and the J gene lost 2 bases, with 21 bases spanning the gap. CDR3 sequence (DNA): TGCAGTGTGGAGAAACTAATTCAGAGGGCCTACGAGCAGTACTTC. This translates into CSVEKLIQRAYEQYF.

In this sample, this clonotype turned up a few times. The chain combines TRBV20-1 with TRBJ2-7; D gene ambiguous. CDR3 size: 10 residues. Germline V gene data show CDR1 as DFQATT and CDR2 as SNEGSKA (reference sequence). Trimming took 5 bases from V and 7 from J, leaving 9 bases between them. The CDR3 DNA sequence: TGCAGTGCTCTAGTCCGGGAGCAGTACTTC. Protein sequence: CSALVREQYF.

The chain uses TRBV5-1 and TRBJ2-3; TRBD2 might be the D (5 bases). Germline V gives CDR1 SGHRS, CDR2 YFSETQ. This CDR3 spans 15 amino acids. Trimming cost V 6 bases and J 6 bases, with 20 bases left between them. The chain's CDR3 is CASTPALAVSDTQYF. The CDR3, as DNA: TGCGCCAGCACTCCTGCCCTAGCTGTAAGCGATACGCAGTATTTT.

This clonotype was observed at least ten times. This sequence joins TRBV12-3 or TRBV12-4 and TRBJ1-1; a weak D match, TRBD1 (5 bases). V gave up 7 bases and J gave up 6 bases, with 9 bases separating them. The CDR3 is 11 amino acids. The CDR3 region is CASTRGSEAFF. DNA for the CDR3: TGTGCCAGCACAAGGGGCTCTGAAGCTTTCTTT.

This sequence joins TRBV11-2 and TRBJ2-5, with D unresolved. The CDR3 contains 16 residues. Germline CDR1 is SGHAT and CDR2 is FQNNGV. Trimming left V 1 base short and J 5 bases short, with 17 bases between. CDR3 region: CASSLVHGGSWETQYF. The CDR3 DNA reads TGTGCCAGCAGCTTAGTTCACGGTGGCAGTTGGGAGACCCAGTACTTC.

This clonotype came up many times. V usage is TRBV9 and J usage is TRBJ2-1; D gene uncertain. Deletions cut 0 bases from V and 0 bases from J, with 7 bases between. There are 15 residues in the CDR3. The germline V gene encodes CDR1 SGDLS and CDR2 YYNGEE. CDR3 in DNA: TGTGCCAGCAGCGTAGTACAGAGCTCCTACAATGAGCAGTTCTTC. Protein sequence: CASSVVQSSYNEQFF.

This chain connects TRBV5-1 to TRBJ2-7; D might be TRBD1 or TRBD2, each matching 5 bases. CDR3 length equals 12 residues. The ends were cut back, 3 bases at V and 5 bases at J, with 9 bases in the middle. Per the germline V gene, CDR1 is SGHRS and CDR2 is YFSETQ. Here the CDR3 reads CASSWDGNEQYF. CDR3 nucleotides: TGCGCCAGCAGCTGGGACGGGAACGAGCAGTACTTC.

Many counts were recorded for this clonotype. The chain recombines TRBV27 with TRBJ2-3; 9 bases match TRBD2. J gave up 4 bases and V 6 bases, and 11 bases lay outside the gene matches. The V gene's germline CDR1 is MNHEY and CDR2 SMNVEV (reference sequence). The CDR3 totals 16 residues. The DNA for the CDR3 is TGTGCCAGCAGGCGGGGTAGCGGGAGTGGATCAGATACGCAGTATTTT. Residues: CASRRGSGSGSDTQYF.

Ten or more counts support this clonotype. The chain joins TRBV7-9 to TRBJ2-5, with 12 bases matching TRBD2. Germline loops: CDR1 SEHNR, CDR2 FQNEAQ (reference sequence). V lost 2 bases and J lost 5; bases outside the gene matches: 6. This CDR3 is 16 amino acids long. CDR3 coding DNA: TGTGCCAGCAGCTTAAGGACTAGCGGGGCGGTGGAGACCCAGTACTTC. This codes for CASSLRTSGAVETQYF.

This clonotype was counted many times. V usage is TRBV18 and J usage is TRBJ1-3, with D unresolved. Germline assignment: CDR1 KGHSH and CDR2 LQKENI. Trimming took off 0 bases at V and 2 bases at J, with 5 bases between the two ends. CDR3 length: 14 amino acids. CDR3: CASSPPTTGNTIYF. As DNA, the CDR3 is TGTGCCAGCTCACCACCGACAACTGGAAACACCATATATTTT. Filled out from reference TRBV18 and TRBJ1-3, the complete variable domain reads NAGVMQNPRHLVRRRGQEARLRCSPMKGHSHVYWYRQLPEEGLKFMVYLQKENIIDESGMPKERFSAEFPKEGPSILRIQQVVRGDSAAYFCASSPPTTGNTIYFGEGSWLTVV.

This clonotype was counted only a few times. This chain connects TRBV18 to TRBJ2-2, with D tentatively TRBD1 (5 bases). With 0 bases removed from V and 5 bases from J, the gap between germline ends came to 13 bases. Germline V gene lookup returns CDR1 KGHSH and CDR2 LQKENI. The CDR3 contains 16 residues. Here the CDR3 reads CASSPPAGHITGELFF. The CDR3, as DNA: TGTGCCAGCTCACCACCGGCAGGACATATTACCGGGGAGCTGTTTTTT.

This clonotype was counted only a few times. A much larger clone lies one base from this, so it may be a read error. V usage is TRBV12-3 or TRBV12-4 and J usage is TRBJ2-4, with 7 nucleotides matching TRBD2. The CDR3 spans 15 residues. The CDR3 DNA reads TGTGCCAGCAGAGGCCCCAGACTAGCCAAAAGCATTCAGTACTTC. Translating it yields CASRGPRLAKSIQYF.

On this clonotype itself: The junction departs from the called germline gene at one end, perhaps through a read error. V gene TRBV10-2 combines with J gene TRBJ1-1; D is unclear. Germline V gives CDR1 WSHSY, CDR2 SAAADI. The CDR3 contains 13 residues. CDR3 in DNA: TGCGCCAGCAGTGAGAATCAGAACACTGAAGCTTACTTT. Translation gives CASSENQNTEAYF.

The J gene is TRBJ2-1, the V gene TRBV19; D may match TRBD1 or TRBD2 (5 bases each). Trimming stripped 7 bases from V and 0 bases from J, with 19 bases between. Germline V gene sequence: CDR1 LNHDA, CDR2 SQIVND (reference sequence). This CDR3 has 17 amino acids. The CDR3 reads CASTPRGRLSSYNEQFF. The DNA for the CDR3 is TGTGCCAGTACCCCGAGGGGTCGACTGAGCTCCTACAATGAGCAGTTCTTC.

The chain links TRBV18 to TRBJ2-4; 10 nucleotides align to TRBD2. This CDR3 is built from 16 residues. Germline V lookup: CDR1 KGHSH, CDR2 LQKENI. J was trimmed by 6 bases and V by 1 base; bases with no gene match: 6. This chain's CDR3 is CASSPLASSGRNIQYF. CDR3 DNA: TGTGCCAGCTCACCACTCGCGTCTAGCGGGAGAAACATTCAGTACTTC.

This clonotype turned up a few times. The CDR3 region is CASRRSDGLYGYTF. The DNA for the CDR3 is TGTGCCAGTAGGAGATCCGACGGACTCTATGGCTACACCTTC. V usage is TRBV19 and J usage is TRBJ1-2; D not certain. The length of the CDR3 is 14 residues. In germline, CDR1 is LNHDA, CDR2 SQIVND (reference sequence). Between the trimmed V and J ends, which lost 6 bases and 4 bases, there was a span of 15 bases.

CDR3 DNA: TGTGCCAGCAGCCCGGACAGGGTCGGTTCACCCCTCCACTTT. Its protein product is CASSPDRVGSPLHF. The J gene is TRBJ1-6, the V gene TRBV5-8; the match to TRBD1 covers 8 bases. CDR3 size: 14 residues. With V trimmed by 4 bases and J by 9 bases, 6 bases remained unmatched. Germline V CDR1 and CDR2: SGHTS, YDEGEE.

Many counts were recorded for this clonotype. The chain combines TRBV6-1 with TRBJ2-5; 13 nucleotides align to TRBD2. The CDR3 is made up of 16 amino acids. In germline, CDR1 is MNHNS, CDR2 SASEGT. V shed 8 bases, J shed 5 bases, and the junction held 11 bases outside the gene matches. The CDR3 DNA reads as TGTGCCAGCCTCACCACTAGCGGGAGGGATAGGGAGACCCAGTACTTC. It yields the protein CASLTTSGRDRETQYF.

The chain uses TRBV6-2 or TRBV6-3 and TRBJ1-5; the match to TRBD1 covers 7 bases. CDR1 is MNHEY, CDR2 SVGEGT, per germline. The CDR3 loop spans 15 amino acids. J gave up 2 bases and V 6 bases, and 7 bases lay outside the gene matches. The chain's CDR3 is CASSPTDRGNQPQHF. The CDR3 DNA reads TGTGCCAGCAGCCCTACCGACAGGGGCAATCAGCCCCAGCATTTT.